These 20 T cell receptor beta chains came from one sample sequenced in a study of blood T cell repertoires in COVID-19. Generated by immunoSEQ multiplex PCR, the TCRdb table keeps only in-frame clones and is missing some. There are about 240,000 clones in the sample; more than 75% occur only once, and around 11% lies in the top ten. Material: peripheral blood. Receptors originate from a woman in her sixties with active or convalescent COVID-19.

The V and J genes are TRBV6-6 and TRBJ2-5, with D possibly matching TRBD2 (5 bases). This CDR3 contains 14 residues. V lost 8 bases, J lost 9 bases, and 22 bases lay in between. CDR1 MNHNY and CDR2 SVGAGI come from the germline V gene (reference sequence). CDR3: CASVGSLGEGPQYF. The CDR3 DNA is TGTGCCAGCGTAGGTTCCCTGGGAGAAGGTCCCCAGTACTTC.

CDR3 in amino acids: CASSKAGAGALSYEQYF. The CDR3 bases are TGTGCCAGCAGCAAAGCCGGGGCAGGGGCTTTGTCCTACGAGCAGTACTTC. The chain links TRBV3-1 (or the pseudogene TRBV3-2) to TRBJ2-7; a weak D match, TRBD1 (6 bases). CDR1 is LGHDT and CDR2 is YNNKEL in the germline V gene (reference sequence). The V and J ends lost 5 bases and 1 base respectively, with 21 bases between them. This CDR3 contains 17 residues.

The chain uses TRBV6-2 or TRBV6-3 and TRBJ1-2; 7 nucleotides agree with TRBD1. CDR3 length: 13 residues. Germline CDR1 MNHEY, CDR2 SVGEGT. J gave up 4 bases and V 2 bases, and 1 base lay outside the gene matches. The DNA for the CDR3 is TGTGCCAGCAGTTACGCAGGGGGCTATGGCTACACCTTC. Protein sequence: CASSYAGGYGYTF.

The chain is built from TRBV12-5 and TRBJ2-5, with D unresolved. Germline CDR1 reads LGHNT; CDR2 reads FRNRAP. The CDR3 is made up of 14 amino acids. With 2 bases removed from V and 5 bases from J, the gap between germline ends came to 12 bases. The CDR3, as DNA: TGTGCTAGTGGTTTGCCCCTACTTGAGGAGACCCAGTACTTC. Translation gives CASGLPLLEETQYF.

This clone has only one observation. The chain recombines TRBV7-8 with TRBJ2-3, with D maybe TRBD2 (7 bases). This CDR3 contains 17 residues. Trimming shortened V by 1 base and J by 5 bases, and 19 bases separated the two germline ends. CDR1 SGHVS and CDR2 FQNEAQ come from the germline V gene. CDR3 DNA sequence: TGTGCCAGCAGCTTAGTTGGCGGGGGCCTAGGGGGAGATACGCAGTATTTT. This gives the protein CASSLVGGGLGGDTQYF.

The J gene is TRBJ2-3, the V gene TRBV5-6; no firm D call. There are 15 residues in the CDR3. The ends were cut back, 1 base at V and 1 base at J, with 10 bases in the middle. Germline V gene data show CDR1 as SGHDT and CDR2 as YYEEEE. The CDR3 DNA is TGTGCCAGCAGCTTGAGGCCTCTAGGCACAGATACGCAGTATTTT. It specifies CASSLRPLGTDTQYF. Filled out from reference TRBV5-6 and TRBJ2-3, the complete variable domain reads DAGVTQSPTHLIKTRGQQVTLRCSPKSGHDTVSWYQQALGQGPQFIFQYYEEEERQRGNFPDRFSGHQFPNYSSELNVNALLLGDSALYLCASSLRPLGTDTQYFGPGTRLTVL.

V gene TRBV19 combines with J gene TRBJ1-1; TRBD1 is a possible D gene (5 bases). With 3 bases removed from V and 2 bases from J, the gap between germline ends came to 13 bases. The CDR3 is 15 amino acids. Germline V gives CDR1 LNHDA, CDR2 SQIVND (reference sequence). In nucleotides, the CDR3 is TGTGCCAGTAGTATCTCGCTCAGGGCAAACACTGAAGCTTTCTTT. Protein sequence: CASSISLRANTEAFF.

V is TRBV24-1 and J is TRBJ2-1; the match to TRBD2 covers 8 bases. The CDR3 has 17 amino acids. Trimming cost V 3 bases and J 1 base; bases outside gene matches: 7. Per the germline V gene, CDR1 is KGHDR and CDR2 is SFDVKD. CDR3 sequence: CATSDRSGGLSYNEQFF. The CDR3 nucleotides read TGTGCCACCAGTGATCGCAGCGGGGGCCTTTCCTACAATGAGCAGTTCTTC.

The V and J genes are TRBV12-3 or TRBV12-4 and TRBJ2-2, with 7 positions matching TRBD2. After removal of 10 bases from V and 9 bases from J, the junction contained 11 bases not matched to a gene. The CDR3 is 13 residues long. The CDR3 coding sequence is TGTGCCATCCAAGGGGAGGGCCACCGGGAGCTGTTTTTT. This gives the protein CAIQGEGHRELFF.

The chain links TRBV11-2 to TRBJ1-1; 8 positions match TRBD1. Losses at the gene ends were 3 bases for V and 1 base for J; bases not matched to a gene: 1. CDR1 SGHAT and CDR2 FQNNGV come from the germline V gene. CDR3 length: 14 amino acids. The CDR3 sequence is CASSFDRGNTEAFF. DNA of the CDR3: TGTGCCAGCAGCTTTGACAGGGGGAACACTGAAGCTTTCTTT.

This clone was seen only a few times. The gene calls are TRBV5-6 and TRBJ2-7, with TRBD1 matching 9 bases. Germline CDR1 is SGHDT and CDR2 is YYEEEE. Unmatched junction bases numbered 9, after V lost 5 bases and J lost 0 bases. There are 16 residues in the CDR3. In DNA form, the CDR3 reads TGTGCCAGCAGAAGACGGGACAGGGTGGCCTCCTACGAGCAGTACTTC. Encoded protein: CASRRRDRVASYEQYF.

This clone was detected a few times. The chain links TRBV6-5 to TRBJ1-2, with D unclear. This CDR3 has 15 amino acids. Trimming removed 10 bases from V and 0 bases from J, with 18 bases in between. Germline CDR1 is MNHEY and CDR2 is SVGAGI. The chain's CDR3 is CATQISYGANYGYTF. The CDR3 bases are TGTGCCACCCAGATCTCCTATGGAGCTAACTATGGCTACACCTTC.

CDR3 coding DNA: TGTGCCAGCAGCCAACCCGGGACAGACTTCACCGGGGAGCTGTTTTTT. This sequence encodes CASSQPGTDFTGELFF. This chain links TRBV3-1 (or the pseudogene TRBV3-2) with TRBJ2-2; 7 bases are shared with TRBD1. V dropped 2 bases and J dropped 4; count of bases not matched to a gene: 7. This CDR3 region has 16 residues. Germline-derived CDR1 and CDR2 are LGHDT and YNNKEL (reference sequence).

The gene calls are TRBV24-1 and TRBJ2-2; 7 bases match TRBD1. The CDR3 length is 16 residues. Germline V gives CDR1 KGHDR, CDR2 SFDVKD. V dropped 4 bases and J dropped 0; count of bases not matched to a gene: 4. The CDR3 reads CATSETGTANTGELFF. CDR3 sequence (DNA): TGTGCCACCAGTGAAACCGGGACAGCGAACACCGGGGAGCTGTTTTTT.

For the CDR3, the DNA is TGCAGCTTCAGAACTGGGACTGGCTCCTCCTACGAGCAGTACTTC. Residues: CSFRTGTGSSYEQYF. The rearrangement links TRBV29-1 to TRBJ2-7; possible D gene TRBD2, 6 bases. V was trimmed by 8 bases and J by 0 bases, leaving 20 bases between them. The CDR3 extends over 15 amino acids. CDR1 and CDR2 (germline): SQVTM, ANQGSEA.

The rearrangement links TRBV10-1 to TRBJ2-7; D may be TRBD1 (5 bases). The V gene's germline CDR1 is WNHNN and CDR2 SYGVQD (reference sequence). The CDR3 sequence is 13 residues long. Trimming shortened V by 8 bases and J by 6 bases, and 17 bases separated the two germline ends. CDR3 residues: CASAATDSREQYF. In nucleotides, the CDR3 is TGCGCCAGCGCGGCCACCGACAGCCGCGAGCAGTACTTC.

The chain employs TRBV19 and TRBJ2-7; 9 bases map to TRBD1. Germline lookup yields CDR1 LNHDA and CDR2 SQIVND (reference sequence). V lost 5 bases, J lost 6 bases, and 11 bases stayed unmatched. CDR3 length: 15 amino acids. The CDR3 coding sequence is TGTGCCAGTAGTGACGGGACAGGGAAAAGCGGCGAGCAGTACTTC. Protein: CASSDGTGKSGEQYF. The variable domain in full, completed from reference TRBV19 and TRBJ2-7, reads DGGITQSPKYLFRKEGQNVTLSCEQNLNHDAMYWYRQDPGQGLRLIYYSQIVNDFQKGDIAEGYSVSREKKESFPLTVTSAQKNPTAFYLCASSDGTGKSGEQYFGPGTRLTVT.

Concerning this clone itself: The sample holds other DNA sequences that translate to the same CDR3. The chain has TRBV29-1 and TRBJ1-1; the D gene is possibly TRBD1 (5 bases). From germline, CDR1 is SQVTM and CDR2 ANQGSEA. The CDR3 spans 12 residues. Trimming shortened V by 5 bases and J by 1 base, and 8 bases separated the two germline ends. The CDR3 sequence: CSVSGGNTEAFF. In DNA form, the CDR3 reads TGCAGCGTTTCCGGGGGGAACACTGAAGCTTTCTTT. The full variable domain, in which reference TRBV29-1 and TRBJ1-1 provide the parts outside the CDR3, is SAVISQKPSRDICQRGTSLTIQCQVDSQVTMMFWYRQQPGQSLTLIATANQGSEATYESGFVIDKFPISRPNLTFSTLTVSNMSPEDSSIYLCSVSGGNTEAFFGQGTRLTVV.

The V gene is TRBV6-5, the J gene TRBJ2-1, with D perhaps matching TRBD2 (5 bases). The V gene lost 7 bases and the J gene lost 6 bases, with 19 bases spanning the gap. This CDR3 comprises 15 residues. Per the germline V gene, CDR1 is MNHEY and CDR2 is SVGAGI. CDR3 sequence (DNA): TGTGCCAGCATTGGGAGAGGTTCCCTTCGCAATGAGCAGTTCTTC. Its protein is CASIGRGSLRNEQFF.

The J gene is TRBJ1-6, the V gene TRBV5-1, with D possibly matching TRBD1 (5 bases). Trimming stripped 0 bases from V and 5 bases from J, with 18 bases between. CDR1 and CDR2 from the germline V gene are SGHRS and YFSETQ. The CDR3 covers 18 residues. The CDR3: CASSLALLQGRNNSPLHF. For the CDR3, the DNA is TGCGCCAGCAGCTTGGCACTCCTCCAGGGTCGGAATAATTCACCCCTCCACTTT.